This T cell receptor (beta chain) comes out of a study of T cells in localized non-small cell lung cancer. CDR3 length: 17 residues. In germline, CDR1 is SGHTS, CDR2 YDEGEE. Trimming took 0 bases from V and 2 from J; bases not matched to a gene: 8. For this clone: Antigen: not known.

Study-wide findings and caveats: Heterogeneity stays possible, as sequencing covered only one tumor region. Within adjacent lung there appeared a median 57 of the top 100 tumor clones. Measurement of T cell clonality placed uninvolved adjacent lung highest, above the level in tumor. Longer overall survival accompanied higher blood T cell density.

Sequencing was performed with immunoSEQ multiplex PCR; in TCRdb, only in-frame clones are kept and a portion is missing. This sample has roughly 26,000 clones, with more than 85% found just once. The sequencing here drew on peripheral blood, taken before any cancer treatment. The TCR sequence derives from a female donor older than 55 with stage II squamous cell lung carcinoma. The chain couples TRBV5-8 to TRBJ2-7, with TRBD1 matching over 10 bases. The CDR3 DNA reads TGTGCCAGCAGCTTGGGACAGGGGGCGTTTCCCCCCTACGAGCAGTACTTC. Its protein is CASSLGQGAFPPYEQYF.